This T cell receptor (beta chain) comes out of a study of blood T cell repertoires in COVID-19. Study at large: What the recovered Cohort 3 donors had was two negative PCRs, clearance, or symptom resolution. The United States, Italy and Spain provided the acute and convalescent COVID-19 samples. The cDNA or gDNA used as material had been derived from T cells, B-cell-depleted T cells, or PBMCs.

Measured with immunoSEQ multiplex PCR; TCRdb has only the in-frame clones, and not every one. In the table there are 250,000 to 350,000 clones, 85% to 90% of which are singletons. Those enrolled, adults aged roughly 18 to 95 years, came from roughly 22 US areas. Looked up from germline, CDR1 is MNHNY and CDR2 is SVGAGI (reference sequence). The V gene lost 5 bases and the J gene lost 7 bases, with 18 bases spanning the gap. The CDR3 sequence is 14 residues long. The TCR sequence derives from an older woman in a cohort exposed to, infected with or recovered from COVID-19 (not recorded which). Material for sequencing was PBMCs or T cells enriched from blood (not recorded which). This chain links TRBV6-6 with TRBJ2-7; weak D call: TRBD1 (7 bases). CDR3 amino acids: CASSPDRNAGEQYF. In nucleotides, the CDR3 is TGTGCCAGCAGTCCGGACAGGAACGCGGGGGAGCAGTACTTC.